The present T cell receptor beta chain was sequenced within a study of blood T cells in healthy people across ages. The authors ran a second PCR of about 7 to 11 cycles using a sample-barcoded 5' primer and a J-beta primer mix. Each cDNA molecule was tagged by a template-switch adaptor with 12 random nucleotides. TCRdb re-derived calls from the 5' RACE reads in MiXCR, one entry per CDR3 protein. The table records around 1,000,000 distinct CDR3 sequences, approximately 25% of them present only once. These data also featured in a second study, about T cells of mothers and their children. Per that paper: Microchimeric T cell clones that persisted were not detected.

This clonotype originated in a girl aged 2 to 10 in good health. The sequenced material came from blood.

The CDR3 coding sequence is TGCAGCGGAGACAAGTTTAGCACAGATACGCAGTATTTT. It encodes CSGDKFSTDTQYF. The chain combines TRBV29-1 with TRBJ2-3; D gene ambiguous. Trimming pared 7 bases from V and 0 bases from J, leaving 11 bases between. Germline V gene lookup returns CDR1 SQVTM and CDR2 ANQGSEA. The CDR3 is made up of 13 amino acids.